The T cell receptor (beta chain) under discussion was sequenced for a study of glioma-infiltrating T cells after dendritic cell vaccination. Across the study: Patients received three intradermal dendritic cell vaccine injections at biweekly intervals. The study's findings and limits: Few patients contributed both blood and tumor specimens. Higher TCR clonality did not directly relate to longer survival.

Time point of the sample: after dendritic cell vaccination, including at tumor progression/relapse. Points on this clone: Its antigen is currently unknown.

The PCR used 60 V beta and 13 J beta primers. Using immunoSEQ multiplex PCR, the repertoire was profiled, and TCRdb retains in-frame clones only, with some absent. Of more than 9,000 clones listed, 70% to 85% were seen once; the top ten hold about two fifths. This CDR3 has 15 amino acids. Germline loops: CDR1 SGHTA, CDR2 FQGNSA. The V end lost 0 bases, the J end lost 4 bases, and 12 bases lay between the germline ends. This TCR came from a human donor with glioblastoma. V and J are TRBV7-2 and TRBJ2-5; no firm D call. The material sequenced was blood, taken after dendritic cell vaccination. The CDR3 here is CASSLAPKRVETQYF. The CDR3 DNA is TGTGCCAGCAGCTTAGCCCCTAAACGAGTAGAGACCCAGTACTTC.